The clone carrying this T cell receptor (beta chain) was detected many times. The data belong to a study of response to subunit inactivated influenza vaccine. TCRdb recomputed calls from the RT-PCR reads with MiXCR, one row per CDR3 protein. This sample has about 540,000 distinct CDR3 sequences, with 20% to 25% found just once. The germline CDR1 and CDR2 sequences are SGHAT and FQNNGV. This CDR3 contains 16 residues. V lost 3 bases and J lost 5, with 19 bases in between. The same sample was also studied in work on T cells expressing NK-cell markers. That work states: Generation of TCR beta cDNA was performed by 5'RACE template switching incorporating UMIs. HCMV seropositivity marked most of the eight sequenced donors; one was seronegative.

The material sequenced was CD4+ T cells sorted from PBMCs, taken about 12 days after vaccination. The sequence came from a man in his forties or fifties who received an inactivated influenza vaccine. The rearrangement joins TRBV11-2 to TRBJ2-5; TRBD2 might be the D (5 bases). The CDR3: CASSFNSDLRAETQYF. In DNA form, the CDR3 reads TGTGCCAGCAGCTTCAACAGTGATTTGAGGGCTGAGACCCAGTACTTC. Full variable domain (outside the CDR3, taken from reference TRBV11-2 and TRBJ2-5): EAGVAQSPRYKIIEKRQSVAFWCNPISGHATLYWYQQILGQGPKLLIQFQNNGVVDDSQLPKDRFSAERLKGVDSTLKIQPAKLEDSAVYLCASSFNSDLRAETQYFGPGTRLLVL.